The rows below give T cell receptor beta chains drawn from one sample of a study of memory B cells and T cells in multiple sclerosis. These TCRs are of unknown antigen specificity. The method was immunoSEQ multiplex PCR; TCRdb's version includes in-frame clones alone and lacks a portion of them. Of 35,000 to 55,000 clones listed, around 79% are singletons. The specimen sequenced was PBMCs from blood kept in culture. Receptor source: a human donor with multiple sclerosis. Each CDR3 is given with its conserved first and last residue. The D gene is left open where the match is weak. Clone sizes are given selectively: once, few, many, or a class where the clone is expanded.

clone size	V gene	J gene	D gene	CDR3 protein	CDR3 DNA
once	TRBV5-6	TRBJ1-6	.	CASRLQNDSPLHF	TGTGCCAGCAGGTTGCAGAACGATTCACCCCTCCACTTT
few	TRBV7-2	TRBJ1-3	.	CASGPERNTIYF	TGTGCCAGCGGGCCAGAACGAAACACCATATATTTT
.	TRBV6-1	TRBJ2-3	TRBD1	CASSEDRGTDTQYF	TGTGCCAGCAGCGAGGACAGGGGGACAGATACGCAGTATTTT
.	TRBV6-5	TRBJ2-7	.	CASSYSEGSYEQYF	TGTGCCAGCAGTTACTCGGAGGGTTCCTACGAGCAGTACTTC
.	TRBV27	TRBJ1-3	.	CASSTHRDPRNTIYF	TGTGCCAGCAGTACCCACCGGGACCCCAGAAACACCATATATTTT
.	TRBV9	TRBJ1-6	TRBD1	CASSALGQVNSPLHF	TGTGCCAGCAGCGCTCTGGGACAGGTTAATTCACCCCTCCACTTT
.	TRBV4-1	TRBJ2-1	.	CASSQAGSYNEQFF	TGCGCCAGCAGCCAAGCCGGCAGTTACAATGAGCAGTTCTTC
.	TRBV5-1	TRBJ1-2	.	CASSPQGEGYTF	TGCGCCAGCAGCCCGCAGGGTGAGGGCTACACCTTC
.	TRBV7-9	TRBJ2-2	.	CASSPAGTSNTGELFF	TGTGCCAGCAGCCCGGCCGGGACATCGAACACCGGGGAGCTGTTTTTT
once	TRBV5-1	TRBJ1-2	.	CASSLERSRGYTF	TGCGCCAGCAGCTTGGAGCGGTCTAGGGGCTACACCTTC
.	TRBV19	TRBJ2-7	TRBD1	CASSMTGGSYEQYF	TGTGCCAGTAGTATGACAGGGGGGTCCTACGAGCAGTACTTC
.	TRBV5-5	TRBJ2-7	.	CASSEELYSYEQYF	TGTGCCAGCAGCGAGGAACTTTACTCCTACGAGCAGTACTTC
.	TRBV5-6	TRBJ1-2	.	CASRSRRTYGYTF	TGTGCCAGCAGGTCCCGGAGGACCTATGGCTACACCTTC
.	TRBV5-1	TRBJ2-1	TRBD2	CASSPRPERGILYNEQFF	TGCGCCAGCAGCCCCCGACCAGAGCGGGGGATCCTCTACAATGAGCAGTTCTTC
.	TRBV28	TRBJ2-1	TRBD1	CASSGQGQRTYNEQFF	TGTGCCAGCAGTGGACAGGGGCAACGTACATACAATGAGCAGTTCTTC
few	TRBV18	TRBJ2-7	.	CASSPGPYEQYF	TGTGCCAGCTCACCAGGGCCCTACGAGCAGTACTTC
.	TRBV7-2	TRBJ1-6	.	CASSLVSGPNNSPLHF	TGTGCCAGCAGCTTAGTTTCTGGACCTAATAATTCACCCCTCCACTTT
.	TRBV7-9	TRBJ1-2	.	CASSLHLSPRVLDGYTF	TGTGCCAGCAGCCTACACTTATCCCCCAGGGTACTGGATGGCTACACCTTC
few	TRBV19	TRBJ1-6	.	CASSIKVTANSPLHF	TGTGCCAGTAGTATAAAGGTTACCGCCAATTCACCCCTCCACTTT
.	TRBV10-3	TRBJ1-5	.	CAITSRSNQPQHF	TGTGCCATCACTAGCCGGAGCAATCAGCCCCAGCATTTT
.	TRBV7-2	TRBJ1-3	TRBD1	CASSLAAIWTGGFSGNTIYF	TGTGCCAGCAGCTTAGCGGCTATTTGGACAGGGGGTTTCTCTGGAAACACCATATATTTT
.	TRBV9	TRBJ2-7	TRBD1	CASSASPGQGNPKSRYEQYF	TGTGCCAGCAGCGCATCACCGGGACAGGGGAACCCAAAGAGCCGATACGAGCAGTACTTC
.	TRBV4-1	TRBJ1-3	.	CASSQDSFGRNTIYF	TGCGCCAGCAGCCAAGATTCCTTCGGCAGAAACACCATATATTTT
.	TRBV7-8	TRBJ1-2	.	CASSLVSGKANYGYTF	TGTGCCAGCAGCTTAGTCTCGGGGAAAGCTAACTATGGCTACACCTTC
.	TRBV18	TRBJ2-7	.	CASSSDRSSYEQYF	TGTGCCAGCTCGTCAGACAGGAGCTCCTACGAGCAGTACTTC
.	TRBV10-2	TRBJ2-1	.	CASSESTRYNEQFF	TGCGCCAGCAGTGAGTCGACGCGATACAATGAGCAGTTCTTC
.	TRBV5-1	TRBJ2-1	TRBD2	CASSLVRGGTYNEQFF	TGCGCCAGCAGCTTGGTGCGGGGGGGCACCTACAATGAGCAGTTCTTC
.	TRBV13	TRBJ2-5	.	CASSFGGGETQYF	TGTGCCAGCAGCTTCGGGGGTGGGGAGACCCAGTACTTC
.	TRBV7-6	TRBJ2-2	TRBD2	CASSLIPPSGGSNTGELFF	TGTGCCAGCAGCTTAATCCCTCCCTCGGGGGGGTCGAACACCGGGGAGCTGTTTTTT
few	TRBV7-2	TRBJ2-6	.	CASSPQTSGANVLTF	TGTGCCAGCAGCCCACAGACCTCTGGGGCCAACGTCCTGACTTTC
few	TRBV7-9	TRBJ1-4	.	CASSLGRFSANEKLFF	TGTGCCAGCAGCTTAGGACGATTTTCGGCTAATGAAAAACTGTTTTTT
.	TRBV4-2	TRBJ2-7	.	CASSQDLDRLYEQYF	TGTGCCAGCAGCCAAGATCTCGATAGGCTTTACGAGCAGTACTTC
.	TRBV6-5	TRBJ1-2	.	CASSYDFEAPGDGYTF	TGTGCCAGCAGTTACGACTTTGAGGCCCCAGGGGACGGCTACACCTTC
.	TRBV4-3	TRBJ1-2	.	CASSQDLGARLYGYTF	TGCGCCAGCAGCCAAGATCTCGGGGCCAGGCTCTATGGCTACACCTTC
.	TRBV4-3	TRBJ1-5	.	CASSQEIGGMQPQHF	TGCGCCAGCAGCCAAGAGATCGGGGGCATGCAGCCCCAGCATTTT
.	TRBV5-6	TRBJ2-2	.	CASSLPYTGELFF	TGTGCCAGCAGCTTGCCGTACACCGGGGAGCTGTTTTTT
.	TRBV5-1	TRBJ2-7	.	CASSLDSPSYEQYF	TGCGCCAGCAGCTTGGATAGTCCCTCCTACGAGCAGTACTTC
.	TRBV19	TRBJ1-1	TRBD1	CASIKGQGAEGTGTEAFF	TGTGCCAGTATTAAAGGACAGGGGGCTGAGGGAACGGGCACTGAAGCTTTCTTT
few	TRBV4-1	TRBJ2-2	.	CASSQAAGELFF	TGCGCCAGCAGCCAAGCCGCCGGGGAGCTGTTTTTT